This T cell receptor beta chain was sequenced for a study of blood T cell repertoires in COVID-19. Study processing details: Using reference gene primer amplification, nucleated cell counts were estimated. Generated by immunoSEQ multiplex PCR, the TCRdb table keeps only in-frame clones and is missing some. Clonal size and the V and J genes are those of that table, whereas D and trimming came from the DNA. The sample shows 150,000 to 200,000 clones, approximately 80% of them seen only once. Cohort allocation depended upon clinical history that participants reported. Symptom resolution, clearance, or two negative PCRs marked donors in Cohort 3 as recovered. V dropped 6 bases and J dropped 9; count of bases not matched to a gene: 10. The germline gives CDR1 MNHEY, CDR2 SVGEGT. The CDR3 is made up of 13 amino acids.

The sequence was collected from a man aged 50-60 years who had recovered from COVID-19. The chain employs TRBV6-2 or TRBV6-3 and TRBJ2-5, with 7 bases aligning to TRBD1. Source material: PBMCs or T cells enriched from blood (not recorded which). CDR3 region: CASSGTARDPQYF. In nucleotides, the CDR3 is TGTGCCAGCAGCGGGACAGCTCGGGATCCCCAGTACTTC.